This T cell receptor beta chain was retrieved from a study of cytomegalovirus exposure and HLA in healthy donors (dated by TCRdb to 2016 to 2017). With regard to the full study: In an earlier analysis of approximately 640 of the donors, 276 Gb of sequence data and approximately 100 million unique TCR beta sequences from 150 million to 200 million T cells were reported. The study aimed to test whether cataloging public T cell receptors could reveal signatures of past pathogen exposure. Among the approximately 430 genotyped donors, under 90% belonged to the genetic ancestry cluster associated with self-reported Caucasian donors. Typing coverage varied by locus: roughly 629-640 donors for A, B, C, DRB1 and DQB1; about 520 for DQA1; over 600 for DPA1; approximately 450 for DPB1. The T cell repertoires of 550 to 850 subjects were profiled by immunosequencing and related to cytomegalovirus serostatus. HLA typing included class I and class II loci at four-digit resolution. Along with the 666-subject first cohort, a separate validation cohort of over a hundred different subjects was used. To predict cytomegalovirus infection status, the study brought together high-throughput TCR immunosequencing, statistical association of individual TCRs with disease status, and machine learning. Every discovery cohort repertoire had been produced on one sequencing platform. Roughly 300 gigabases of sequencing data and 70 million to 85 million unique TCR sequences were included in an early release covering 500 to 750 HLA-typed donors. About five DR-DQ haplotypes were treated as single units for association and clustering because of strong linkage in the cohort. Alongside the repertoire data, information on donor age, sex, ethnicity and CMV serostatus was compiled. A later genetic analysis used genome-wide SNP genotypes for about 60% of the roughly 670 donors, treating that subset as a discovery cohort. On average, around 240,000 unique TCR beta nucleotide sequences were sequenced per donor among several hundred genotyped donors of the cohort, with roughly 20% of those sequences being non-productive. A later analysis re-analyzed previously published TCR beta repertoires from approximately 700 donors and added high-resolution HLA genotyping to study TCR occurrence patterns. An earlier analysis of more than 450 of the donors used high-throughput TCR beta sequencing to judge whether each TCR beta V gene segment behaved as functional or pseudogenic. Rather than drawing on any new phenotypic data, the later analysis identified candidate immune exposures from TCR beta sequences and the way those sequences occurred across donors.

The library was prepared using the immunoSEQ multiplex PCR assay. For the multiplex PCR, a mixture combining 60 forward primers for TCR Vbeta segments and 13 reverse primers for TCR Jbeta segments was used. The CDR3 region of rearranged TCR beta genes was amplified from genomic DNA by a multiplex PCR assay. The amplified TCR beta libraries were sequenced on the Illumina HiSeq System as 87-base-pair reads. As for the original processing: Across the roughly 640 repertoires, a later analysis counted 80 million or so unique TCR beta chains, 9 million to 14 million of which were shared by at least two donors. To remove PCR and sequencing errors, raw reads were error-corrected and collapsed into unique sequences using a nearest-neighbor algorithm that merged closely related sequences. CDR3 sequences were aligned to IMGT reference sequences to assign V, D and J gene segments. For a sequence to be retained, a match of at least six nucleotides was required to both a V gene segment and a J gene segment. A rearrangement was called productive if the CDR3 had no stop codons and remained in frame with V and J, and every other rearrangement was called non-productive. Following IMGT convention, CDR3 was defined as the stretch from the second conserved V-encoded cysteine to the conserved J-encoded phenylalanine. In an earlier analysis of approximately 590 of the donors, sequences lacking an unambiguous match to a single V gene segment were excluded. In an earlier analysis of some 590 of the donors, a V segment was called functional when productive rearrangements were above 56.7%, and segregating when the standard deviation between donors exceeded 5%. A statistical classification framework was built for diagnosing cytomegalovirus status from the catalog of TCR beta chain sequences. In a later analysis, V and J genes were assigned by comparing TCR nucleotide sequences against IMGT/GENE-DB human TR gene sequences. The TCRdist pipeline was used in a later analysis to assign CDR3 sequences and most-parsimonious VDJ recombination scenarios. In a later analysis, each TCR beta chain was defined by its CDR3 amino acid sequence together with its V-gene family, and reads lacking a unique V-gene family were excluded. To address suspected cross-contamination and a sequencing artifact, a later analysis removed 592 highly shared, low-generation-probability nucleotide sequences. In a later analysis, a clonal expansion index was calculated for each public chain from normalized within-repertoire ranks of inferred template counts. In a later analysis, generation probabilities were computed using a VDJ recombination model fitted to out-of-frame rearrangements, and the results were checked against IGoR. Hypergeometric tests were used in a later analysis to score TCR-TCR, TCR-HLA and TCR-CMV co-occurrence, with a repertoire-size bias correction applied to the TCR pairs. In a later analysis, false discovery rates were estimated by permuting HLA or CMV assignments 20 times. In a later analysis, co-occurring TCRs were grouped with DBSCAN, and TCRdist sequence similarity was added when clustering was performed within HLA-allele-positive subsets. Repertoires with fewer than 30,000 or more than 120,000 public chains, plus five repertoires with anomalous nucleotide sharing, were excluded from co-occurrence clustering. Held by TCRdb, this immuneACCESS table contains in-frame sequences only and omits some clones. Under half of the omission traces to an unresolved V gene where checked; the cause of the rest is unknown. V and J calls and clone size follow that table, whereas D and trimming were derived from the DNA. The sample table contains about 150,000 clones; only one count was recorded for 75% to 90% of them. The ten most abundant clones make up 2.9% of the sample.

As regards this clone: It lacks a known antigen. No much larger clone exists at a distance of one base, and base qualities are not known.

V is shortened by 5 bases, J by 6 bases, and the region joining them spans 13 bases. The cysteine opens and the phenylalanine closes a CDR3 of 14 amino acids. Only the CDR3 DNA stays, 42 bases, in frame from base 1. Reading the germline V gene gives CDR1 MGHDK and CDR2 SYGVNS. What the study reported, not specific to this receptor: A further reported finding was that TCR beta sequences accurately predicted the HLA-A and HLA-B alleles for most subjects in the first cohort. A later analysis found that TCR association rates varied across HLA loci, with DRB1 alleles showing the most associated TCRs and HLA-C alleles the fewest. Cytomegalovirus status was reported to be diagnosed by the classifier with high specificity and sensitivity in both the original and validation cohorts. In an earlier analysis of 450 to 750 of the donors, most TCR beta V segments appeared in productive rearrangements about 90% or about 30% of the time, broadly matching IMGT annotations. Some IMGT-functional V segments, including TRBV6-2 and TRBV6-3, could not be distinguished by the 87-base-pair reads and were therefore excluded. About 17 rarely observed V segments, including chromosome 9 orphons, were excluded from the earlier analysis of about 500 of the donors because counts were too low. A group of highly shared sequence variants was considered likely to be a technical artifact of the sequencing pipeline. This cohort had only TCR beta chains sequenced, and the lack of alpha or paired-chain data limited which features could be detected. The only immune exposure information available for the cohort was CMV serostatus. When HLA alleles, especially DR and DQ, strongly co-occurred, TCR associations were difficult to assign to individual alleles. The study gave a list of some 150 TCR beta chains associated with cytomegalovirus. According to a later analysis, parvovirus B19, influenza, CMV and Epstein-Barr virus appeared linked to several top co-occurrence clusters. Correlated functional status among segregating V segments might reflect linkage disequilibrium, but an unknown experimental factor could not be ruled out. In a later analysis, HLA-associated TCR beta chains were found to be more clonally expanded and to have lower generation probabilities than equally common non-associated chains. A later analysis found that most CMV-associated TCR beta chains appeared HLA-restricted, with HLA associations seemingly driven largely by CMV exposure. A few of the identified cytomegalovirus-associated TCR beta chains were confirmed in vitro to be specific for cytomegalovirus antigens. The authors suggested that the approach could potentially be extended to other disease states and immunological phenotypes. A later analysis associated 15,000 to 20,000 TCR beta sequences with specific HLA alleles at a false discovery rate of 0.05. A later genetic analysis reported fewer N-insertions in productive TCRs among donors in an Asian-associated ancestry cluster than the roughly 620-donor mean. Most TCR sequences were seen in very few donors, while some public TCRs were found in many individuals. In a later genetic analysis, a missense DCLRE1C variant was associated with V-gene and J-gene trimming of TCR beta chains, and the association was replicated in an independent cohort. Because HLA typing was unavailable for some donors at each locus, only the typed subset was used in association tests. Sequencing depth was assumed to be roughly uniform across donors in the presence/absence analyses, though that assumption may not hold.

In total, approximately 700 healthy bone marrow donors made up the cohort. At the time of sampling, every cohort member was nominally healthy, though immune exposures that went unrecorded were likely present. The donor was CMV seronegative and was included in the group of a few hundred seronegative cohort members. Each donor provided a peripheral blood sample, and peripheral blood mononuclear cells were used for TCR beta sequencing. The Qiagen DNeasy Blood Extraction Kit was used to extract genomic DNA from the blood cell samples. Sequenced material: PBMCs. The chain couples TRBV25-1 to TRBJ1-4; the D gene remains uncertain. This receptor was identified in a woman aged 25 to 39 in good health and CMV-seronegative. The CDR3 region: CASSKGREDEKLFF. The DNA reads TGTGCCAGCAGTAAAGGGAGGGAAGATGAAAAACTGTTTTTT.